The 11 T cell receptor beta chains below were found in one sample sequenced in a study of Graves' ophthalmopathy and Graves' hyperthyroidism. Using RNA transcripts, the TCR beta CDR3 regions were amplified. Scientists carried out first-round RT-PCR using HTBI primers and then a second-round multiplex PCR. TCRdb reanalysed the multiplex PCR reads using MiXCR and keeps one entry per CDR3 protein. The sample comprises some 1.1 million distinct CDR3 sequences, 35% to 40% of which are singletons, and around 10% rests with the top ten. The sample was peripheral blood or thyroid tissue (not recorded which). These receptors came from an adult man with Graves' hyperthyroidism.

The chain couples TRBV5-6 to TRBJ2-7, with D maybe TRBD2 (7 bases). Between the trimmed V and J ends, which lost 3 bases and 0 bases, there was a span of 22 bases. Germline V gene lookup returns CDR1 SGHDT and CDR2 YYEEEE. The CDR3 is 18 amino acids. The CDR3 reads CASSSRGGHRITSYEQYF. The CDR3, as DNA: TGTGCCAGCAGCTCCCGCGGGGGACATCGAATTACCTCCTACGAGCAGTACTTC.

J is TRBJ1-1 and V is TRBV7-2; D is perhaps TRBD1 (5 bases). The germline gives CDR1 SGHTA, CDR2 FQGNSA. Trimming left V 0 bases short and J 8 bases short, with 22 bases between. The CDR3 is 17 residues long. CDR3 nucleotides: TGTGCCAGCAGCTTAGCGCTACAGGACGGCCGCGAGTCGGAAGCTTTCTTT. Its translation is CASSLALQDGRESEAFF. The variable domain in full, with the rest retrieved from reference TRBV7-2 and TRBJ1-1, is GAGVSQSPSNKVTEKGKDVELRCDPISGHTALYWYRQSLGQGLEFLIYFQGNSAPDKSGLPSDRFSAERTGGSVSTLTIQRTQQEDSAVYLCASSLALQDGRESEAFFGQGTRLTVV.

This clonotype was seen ten or more times. The chain combines TRBV5-8 with TRBJ1-6; D unclear. Trimming left V 5 bases short and J 7 bases short, with 16 bases between. Per germline, CDR1 SGHTS and CDR2 YDEGEE. The CDR3 has 15 residues. The chain's CDR3 is CASRYTPVRNSPLHF. CDR3 nucleotides: TGTGCCAGCAGATACACACCTGTCAGGAATTCACCCCTCCACTTT.

A note on this clonotype: The CDR3 ends on some other residue instead of the conserved phenylalanine or tryptophan, so this is likely a read error. This chain links TRBV10-3 with TRBJ2-7, with a tentative D call TRBD2 (6 bases). The CDR3 runs to 12 residues. Trimming pared 4 bases from V and 6 bases from J, leaving 10 bases between. CDR1 and CDR2 from the germline V gene are ENHRY and SYGVKD. CDR3 residues: CAISAGVGEQYL. CDR3 coding DNA: TGTGCCATCAGTGCGGGGGTCGGCGAGCAGTACCTC.

This clonotype came up many times. This rearrangement joins TRBV5-1 to TRBJ1-6, with TRBD1 matching over 8 bases. Germline V gene data show CDR1 as SGHRS and CDR2 as YFSETQ. V dropped 5 bases and J dropped 7; count of bases not matched to a gene: 11. The CDR3 sequence is 16 residues long. The CDR3 DNA follows: TGCGCCAGCAGATCAGACCGGGACAGGTGGAATTCACCCCTCCACTTT. Amino acid sequence: CASRSDRDRWNSPLHF.

The chain is built from TRBV2 and TRBJ1-1, with 12 bases fitting TRBD1. The J segment lost 7 bases and the V segment lost 8 bases, leaving 5 bases of the junction unmatched. From germline, CDR1 is SNHLY and CDR2 FYNNEI. This CDR3 has 13 amino acids. CDR3 coding DNA: TGTGCCAGCCCCGGGACAGGGGGCAGTGAAGCTTTCTTT. Its translation: CASPGTGGSEAFF.

The chain couples TRBV10-3 to TRBJ2-7, with D hard to call. This CDR3 has 14 residues. Trimming cost V 0 bases and J 2 bases, with 8 bases left between them. The germline gives CDR1 ENHRY, CDR2 SYGVKD. The CDR3 DNA is TGTGCCATCAGTGAGTCGGGGTCCCCCTACGAGCAGTACTTC. It yields the protein CAISESGSPYEQYF.

This clonotype was recorded many times. The rearrangement links TRBV20-1 to TRBJ2-7; 12 nucleotides agree with TRBD1. The CDR3 consists of 15 residues. The J segment lost 3 bases and the V segment lost 3 bases, leaving 6 bases of the junction unmatched. CDR1 DFQATT and CDR2 SNEGSKA come from the germline V gene (reference sequence). CDR3 sequence: CSASKGTGGLYEQYF. CDR3 bases: TGCAGTGCTAGTAAGGGGACAGGGGGCCTCTACGAGCAGTACTTC.

This clonotype was detected only a few times. This chain connects TRBV5-1 to TRBJ2-7; TRBD2 aligns across 11 bases. J lost 3 bases, V lost 4 bases, and 6 bases had no gene match. Germline lookup yields CDR1 SGHRS and CDR2 YFSETQ. The CDR3 has 15 amino acids. The CDR3 DNA reads TGCGCCAGCAGCATCGAGGGGACTAGCGGCTACGAGCAGTACTTC. Its protein product is CASSIEGTSGYEQYF. The complete variable domain, with remaining parts taken from reference TRBV5-1 and TRBJ2-7, reads KAGVTQTPRYLIKTRGQQVTLSCSPISGHRSVSWYQQTPGQGLQFLFEYFSETQRNKGNFPGRFSGRQFSNSRSEMNVSTLELGDSALYLCASSIEGTSGYEQYFGPGTRLTVT.

This clonotype came up many times. V usage is TRBV2 and J usage is TRBJ2-5, with 11 nucleotides matching TRBD2. Trimming took 4 bases from V and 8 from J; bases not matched to a gene: 6. The CDR3 runs 14 residues. Germline CDR1 is SNHLY and CDR2 is FYNNEI. CDR3 amino acids: CASSGGLAVLTQYF. The CDR3 DNA reads TGTGCCAGCAGTGGGGGACTAGCGGTACTTACCCAGTACTTC. Combining the CDR3 with reference TRBV2 and TRBJ2-5 gives the whole variable domain EPEVTQTPSHQVTQMGQEVILRCVPISNHLYFYWYRQILGQKVEFLVSFYNNEISEKSEIFDDQFSVERPDGSNFTLKIRSTKLEDSAMYFCASSGGLAVLTQYFGPGTRLLVL.

This clonotype appeared many times. The chain combines TRBV20-1 with TRBJ2-7; TRBD2 matches at 8 bases. The CDR3 is made up of 14 amino acids. CDR1 is DFQATT and CDR2 is SNEGSKA in the germline V gene (reference sequence). Germline trimming cut 6 bases from V and 2 bases from J; bases unmatched to any gene: 9. CDR3 region: CSASRRGATYEQYF. The CDR3 DNA reads TGCAGTGCAAGTCGGCGGGGGGCCACCTACGAGCAGTACTTC.